This TCR beta chain is from a study of T cell repertoires in cytomegalovirus infection. The study, taken as a whole, reports: Cumulative frequency (of public TCR beta family members) identified carriers of CMV plus the relevant HLA. In two of eight donors, the top clonotype was HLA-C-restricted CMV-specific.

TCRdb reprocessed the reads with MiXCR, giving one entry per CDR3 protein. Here the sample spans roughly 250,000 distinct CDR3 sequences, 12% being singletons. This CDR3 comprises 15 residues. From germline, CDR1 is SGDLS and CDR2 YYNGEE. The ends were cut back, 0 bases at V and 5 bases at J, with 14 bases in the middle. This clonotype has a handful of counts. Its antigen is still unknown. The sequenced sample was PBMCs. The receptor was derived from a human donor in good health (CMV status not recorded). Some clones in this sample may be carry-over from other donors' samples. This sequence joins TRBV9 and TRBJ2-5; a possible D gene is TRBD2 (6 bases). CDR3 DNA: TGTGCCAGCAGCGTAGAACCCCGAGGGAGGGAGACCCAGTACTTC. Amino acids: CASSVEPRGRETQYF.